Shown below are 7 T cell receptor beta chains from a single sample sequenced in a study of response to subunit inactivated influenza vaccine (dated by TCRdb to the late 2010s). Receptors were amplified or captured by RT-PCR. TCRdb shows the sequencer as Illumina HiSeq 2500. TCRdb redid the processing of the public reads, applying fastp at Q25 and MiXCR, and retained in-frame beta chains. Under each unique CDR3 protein, matching rows form one entry showing the most common genes and DNA. In all, the sample holds approximately 500,000 distinct CDR3 sequences, and less than 25% of those were seen once. Of the sample, approximately 2.9% falls within the top ten clones. This sample also belongs to another study, concerning T cells expressing NK-cell markers. From the second report: TCR beta cDNA libraries were made by 5'RACE template switching that added a universal primer site and unique molecular identifiers.

Specimen: CD4+ T cells sorted from PBMCs, collected less than 13 days after vaccination. Receptors originate from a man aged 50-60 years who received an inactivated influenza vaccine. Donor details come from another sample of the same person, matched by shared clones.

The chain carries TRBV21-1 and TRBJ1-2; TRBD1, the table's D call, was not compared with the DNA. TRBV21-1 is listed as a pseudogene. This CDR3 is built from 12 residues. CDR3 residues: CASSPRQGGYTF. In DNA form, the CDR3 reads TGTGCCAGCAGCCCCCGACAGGGTGGCTACACCTTC.

This clonotype was counted at least ten times. This rearrangement joins TRBV12-3 or TRBV12-4 to TRBJ1-2, with D unresolved. The CDR3 sequence is 11 residues long. V lost 10 bases to trimming and J lost 2 bases, with 8 bases between them. The CDR3 DNA is TGTGCCACCTCAGAAAACTATGGCTACACCTTC. This encodes CATSENYGYTF.

This clonotype was recorded many times. J is TRBJ2-7 and V is TRBV11-2; unclear D gene. The CDR3 has 11 amino acids. The V and J ends lost 6 bases and 6 bases respectively, with 9 bases between them. Looked up from germline, CDR1 is SGHAT and CDR2 is FQNNGV. The CDR3 sequence is CASSLSREQYF. CDR3 in DNA: TGTGCCAGCAGTTTGTCTCGCGAGCAGTACTTC. Full variable domain (missing parts from reference TRBV11-2 and TRBJ2-7): EAGVAQSPRYKIIEKRQSVAFWCNPISGHATLYWYQQILGQGPKLLIQFQNNGVVDDSQLPKDRFSAERLKGVDSTLKIQPAKLEDSAVYLCASSLSREQYFGPGTRLTVT.

This clonotype was seen just once. The rearrangement joins TRBV20-1 to TRBJ2-3; D is ambiguous. The V end lost 0 bases, the J end lost 6 bases, and 7 bases lay between the germline ends. This CDR3 has 12 residues. Germline V gene data show CDR1 as DFQATT and CDR2 as SNEGSKA (reference sequence). The CDR3: CSARELVDTQYF. The CDR3 nucleotides read TGCAGTGCTAGAGAGTTGGTCGATACGCAGTATTTT.

This clonotype was seen a few times. The chain recombines TRBV27 with TRBJ2-5, with D perhaps matching TRBD2 (6 bases). The V gene lost 3 bases and the J gene lost 2 bases, with 10 bases spanning the gap. This CDR3 has 14 amino acids. Looked up from germline, CDR1 is MNHEY and CDR2 is SMNVEV (reference sequence). The CDR3 reads CASSLMGGQETQYF. The DNA of the CDR3 is TGTGCCAGCAGTTTGATGGGGGGACAAGAGACCCAGTACTTC.

V usage is TRBV18 and J usage is TRBJ2-7; D gene unclear. Germline V gives CDR1 KGHSH, CDR2 LQKENI. Trimming took off 3 bases at V and 7 bases at J, with 7 bases between the two ends. CDR3 length: 11 residues. CDR3 loop: CASSPTWEQYF. Written as DNA, the CDR3 is TGTGCCAGCTCACCTACTTGGGAGCAGTACTTC.

The chain is built from TRBV6-1 and TRBJ2-7; tentatively, D is TRBD1 (5 bases). The CDR3 is 13 residues long. Germline CDR1 reads MNHNS; CDR2 reads SASEGT. Trimming left V 9 bases short and J 3 bases short, with 15 bases between. The DNA of the CDR3 is TGTGCCAGTCGTTCAGGGCCTTTCTACGAGCAGTACTTC. This sequence encodes CASRSGPFYEQYF.